This T cell receptor (beta chain) was identified during a study of shared clonotypes between healthy human individuals. Findings of the study overall: Researchers sampled only blood; tissue repertoires likely differ.

HIV-negative, healthy adults without recent acute infections or vaccinations were the donors. The CDR3 is 17 amino acids. The germline gives CDR1 SGHRS, CDR2 YFSETQ. V lost 0 bases, J lost 2 bases, and 15 bases lay in between. The method was immunoSEQ multiplex PCR; TCRdb's version includes in-frame clones alone and lacks a portion of them. This sample yields 1.6 million or so clones, of which roughly 96% are seen a single time; more than 0.9% belongs to the top ten. On this clone: Its specificity is not known.

This receptor was identified in a young man in good health. This rearrangement joins TRBV5-1 to TRBJ2-1; D unclear. The sample was naive CD4+ T cells sorted from blood. Documented subset: CD45RA+ positively selected. For the CDR3, the DNA is TGCGCCAGCAGCTTGGGCGTTCTTTTAAGGACCTACAATGAGCAGTTCTTC. Protein sequence: CASSLGVLLRTYNEQFF.